This entry describes one TCR beta chain. Produced via immunoSEQ multiplex PCR; TCRdb's table is partial and in-frame only. Seen here are 250,000 to 300,000 clones, roughly 80% observed once, and the top ten hold about 5%. Clinical histories supplied by participants themselves formed the basis of cohort assignment. Germline values: CDR1 MDHEN, CDR2 SYDVKM. V dropped 2 bases and J dropped 9 bases, with 10 bases sitting between them. The CDR3 totals 12 residues. The data derive from a study of blood T cell repertoires in COVID-19. At the level of the study: Sites across the United States, Italy and Spain contributed samples from acute and convalescent COVID-19.

This sequence originates from a middle-aged man who had been exposed to COVID-19. The sample consisted of PBMCs or T cells enriched from blood (not recorded which). The chain carries TRBV28 and TRBJ1-1; tentative D call: TRBD1 (5 bases). CDR3 loop: CASSLEAGKAFF. The CDR3 DNA reads as TGTGCCAGCAGTTTAGAAGCAGGGAAAGCTTTCTTT.